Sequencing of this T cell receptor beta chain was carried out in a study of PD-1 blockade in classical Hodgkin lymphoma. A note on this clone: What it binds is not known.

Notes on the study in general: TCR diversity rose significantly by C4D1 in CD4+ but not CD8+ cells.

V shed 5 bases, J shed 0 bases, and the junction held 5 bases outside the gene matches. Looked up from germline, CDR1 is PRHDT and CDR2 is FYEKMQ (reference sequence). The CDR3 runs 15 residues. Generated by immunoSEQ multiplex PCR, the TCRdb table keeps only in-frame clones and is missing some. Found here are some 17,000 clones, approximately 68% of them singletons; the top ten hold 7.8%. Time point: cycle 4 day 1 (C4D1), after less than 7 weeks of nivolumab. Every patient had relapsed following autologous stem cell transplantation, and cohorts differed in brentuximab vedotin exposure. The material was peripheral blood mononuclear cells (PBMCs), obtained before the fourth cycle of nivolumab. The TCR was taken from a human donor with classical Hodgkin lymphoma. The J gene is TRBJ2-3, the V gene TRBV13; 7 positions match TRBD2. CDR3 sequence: CASSESGTSTDTQYF. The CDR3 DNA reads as TGTGCCAGCAGCGAAAGCGGGACTAGCACAGATACGCAGTATTTT.